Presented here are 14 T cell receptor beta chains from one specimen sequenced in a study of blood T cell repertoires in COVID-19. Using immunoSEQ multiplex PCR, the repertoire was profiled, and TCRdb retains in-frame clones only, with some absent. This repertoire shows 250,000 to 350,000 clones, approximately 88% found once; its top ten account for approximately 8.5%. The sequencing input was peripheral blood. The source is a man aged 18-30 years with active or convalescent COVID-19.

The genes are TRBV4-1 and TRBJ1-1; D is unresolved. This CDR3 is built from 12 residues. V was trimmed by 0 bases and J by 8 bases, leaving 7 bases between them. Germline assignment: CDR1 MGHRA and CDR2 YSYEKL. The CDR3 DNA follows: TGCGCCAGCAGCCAAGACGGAGGGGAAGCTTTCTTT. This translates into CASSQDGGEAFF.

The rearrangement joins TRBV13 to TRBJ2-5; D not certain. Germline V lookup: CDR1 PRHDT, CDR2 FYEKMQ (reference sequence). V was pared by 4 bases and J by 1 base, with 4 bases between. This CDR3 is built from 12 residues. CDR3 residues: CASSSSQETQYF. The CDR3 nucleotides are TGTGCCAGCAGCTCGTCCCAAGAGACCCAGTACTTC.

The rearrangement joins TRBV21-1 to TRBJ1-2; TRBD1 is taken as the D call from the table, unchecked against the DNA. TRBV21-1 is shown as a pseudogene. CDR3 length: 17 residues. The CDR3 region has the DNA TGTGCCAGCAGCAAAGTCGGGGACAGTTCCACTAACTATGGCTACACCTTC. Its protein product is CASSKVGDSSTNYGYTF.

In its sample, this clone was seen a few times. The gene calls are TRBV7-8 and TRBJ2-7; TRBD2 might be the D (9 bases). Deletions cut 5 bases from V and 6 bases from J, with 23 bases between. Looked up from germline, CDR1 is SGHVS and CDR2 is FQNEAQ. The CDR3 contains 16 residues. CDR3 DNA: TGTGCCAGCAGCCCAGGGGGCGGGGGGGCCTTTAGCGAGCAGTACTTC. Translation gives CASSPGGGGAFSEQYF. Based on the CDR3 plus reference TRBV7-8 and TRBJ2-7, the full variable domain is GAGVSQSPRYKVAKRGQDVALRCDPISGHVSLFWYQQALGQGPEFLTYFQNEAQLDKSGLPSDRFFAERPEGSVSTLKIQRTQQEDSAVYLCASSPGGGGAFSEQYFGPGTRLTVT.

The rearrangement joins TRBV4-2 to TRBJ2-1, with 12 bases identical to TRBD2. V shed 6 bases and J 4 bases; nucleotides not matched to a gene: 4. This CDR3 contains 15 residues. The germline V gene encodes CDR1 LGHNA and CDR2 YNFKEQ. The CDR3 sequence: CASRQTSGGYNEQFF. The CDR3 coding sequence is TGTGCCAGCAGACAGACTAGCGGGGGATACAATGAGCAGTTCTTC.

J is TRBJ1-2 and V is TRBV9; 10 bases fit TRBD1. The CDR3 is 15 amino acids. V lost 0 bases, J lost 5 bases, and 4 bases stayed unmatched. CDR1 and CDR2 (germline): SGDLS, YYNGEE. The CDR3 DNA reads TGTGCCAGCAGCGTAGAAGGGACAGGGGAGTATGGCTACACCTTC. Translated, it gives CASSVEGTGEYGYTF. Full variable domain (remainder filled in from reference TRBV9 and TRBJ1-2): DSGVTQTPKHLITATGQRVTLRCSPRSGDLSVYWYQQSLDQGLQFLIQYYNGEERAKGNILERFSAQQFPDLHSELNLSSLELGDSALYFCASSVEGTGEYGYTFGSGTRLTVV.

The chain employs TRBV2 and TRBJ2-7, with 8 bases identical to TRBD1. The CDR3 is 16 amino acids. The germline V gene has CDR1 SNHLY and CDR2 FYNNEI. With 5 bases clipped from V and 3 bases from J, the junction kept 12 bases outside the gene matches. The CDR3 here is CASSFGSGTGYYEQYF. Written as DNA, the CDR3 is TGTGCCAGCAGTTTCGGGTCCGGGACAGGCTACTACGAGCAGTACTTC.

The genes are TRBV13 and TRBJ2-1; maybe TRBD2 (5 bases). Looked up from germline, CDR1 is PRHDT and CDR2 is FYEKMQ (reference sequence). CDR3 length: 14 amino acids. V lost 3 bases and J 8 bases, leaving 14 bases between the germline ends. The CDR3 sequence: CASSLNPRGYEQFF. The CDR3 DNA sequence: TGTGCCAGCAGCTTGAACCCCCGAGGGTATGAGCAGTTCTTC.

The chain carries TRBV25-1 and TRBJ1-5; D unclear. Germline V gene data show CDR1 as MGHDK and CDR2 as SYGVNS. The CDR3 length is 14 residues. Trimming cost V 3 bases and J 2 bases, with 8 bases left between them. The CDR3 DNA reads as TGTGCCAGCAGTGATTTGAGGGGCAATCAGCCCCAGCATTTT. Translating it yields CASSDLRGNQPQHF.

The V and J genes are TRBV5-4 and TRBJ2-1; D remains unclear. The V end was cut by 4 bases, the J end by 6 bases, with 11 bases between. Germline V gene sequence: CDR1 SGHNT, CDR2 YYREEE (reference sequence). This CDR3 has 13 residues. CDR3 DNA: TGTGCCAGCAGCACTCACGGCGGCAATGAGCAGTTCTTC. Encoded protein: CASSTHGGNEQFF.

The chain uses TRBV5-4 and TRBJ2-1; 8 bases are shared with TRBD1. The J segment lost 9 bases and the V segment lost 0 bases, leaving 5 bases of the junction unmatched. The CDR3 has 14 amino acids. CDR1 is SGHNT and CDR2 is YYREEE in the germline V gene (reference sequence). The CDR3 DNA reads TGTGCCAGCAGCTTGGGACAGGGGTTAGGTGAGCAGTTCTTC. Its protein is CASSLGQGLGEQFF.

CDR3 in DNA: TGTGCCAGCAGCTTCGGGGTTACTTGGGATGGCTACACCTTC. Protein product: CASSFGVTWDGYTF. V and J are TRBV11-2 and TRBJ1-2, with D unclear. CDR1 is SGHAT, CDR2 FQNNGV, per germline. This CDR3 is 14 amino acids long. V lost 3 bases, J lost 6 bases, and 14 bases lay in between.

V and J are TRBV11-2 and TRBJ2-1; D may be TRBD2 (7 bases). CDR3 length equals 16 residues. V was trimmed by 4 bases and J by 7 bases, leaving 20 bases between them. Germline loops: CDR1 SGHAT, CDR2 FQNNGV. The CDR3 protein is CASSSGTGGERNEQFF. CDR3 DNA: TGTGCCAGCAGCTCGGGGACGGGGGGCGAGCGGAATGAGCAGTTCTTC.

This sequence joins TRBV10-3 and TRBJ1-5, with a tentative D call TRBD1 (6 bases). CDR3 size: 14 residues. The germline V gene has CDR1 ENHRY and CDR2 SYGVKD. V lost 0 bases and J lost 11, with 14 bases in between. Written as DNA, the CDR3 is TGTGCCATCAGTGAGTCAGTCTCAGGGGAATCCCAGCATTTT. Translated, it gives CAISESVSGESQHF.